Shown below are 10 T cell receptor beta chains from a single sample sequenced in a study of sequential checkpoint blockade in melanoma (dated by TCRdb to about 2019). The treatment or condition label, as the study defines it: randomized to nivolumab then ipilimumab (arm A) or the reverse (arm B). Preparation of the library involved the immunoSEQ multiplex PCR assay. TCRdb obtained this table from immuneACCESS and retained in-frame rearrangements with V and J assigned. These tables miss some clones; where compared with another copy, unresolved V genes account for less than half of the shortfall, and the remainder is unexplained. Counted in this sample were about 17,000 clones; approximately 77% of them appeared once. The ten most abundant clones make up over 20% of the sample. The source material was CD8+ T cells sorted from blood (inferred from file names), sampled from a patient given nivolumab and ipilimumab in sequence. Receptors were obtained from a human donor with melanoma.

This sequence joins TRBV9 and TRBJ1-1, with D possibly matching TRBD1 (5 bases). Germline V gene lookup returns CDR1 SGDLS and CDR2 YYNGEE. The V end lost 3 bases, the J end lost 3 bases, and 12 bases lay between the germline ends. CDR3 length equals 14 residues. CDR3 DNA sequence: TGTGCCAGCAGCGCGTCGGGGGGGTACACTGAAGCTTTCTTT. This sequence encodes CASSASGGYTEAFF.

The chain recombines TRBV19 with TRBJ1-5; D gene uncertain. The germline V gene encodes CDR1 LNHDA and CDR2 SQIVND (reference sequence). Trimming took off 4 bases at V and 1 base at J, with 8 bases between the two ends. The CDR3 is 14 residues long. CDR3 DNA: TGTGCCAGTAGTAGGTCAGGCAGCAATCAGCCCCAGCATTTT. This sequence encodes CASSRSGSNQPQHF. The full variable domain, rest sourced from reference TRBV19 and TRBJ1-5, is DGGITQSPKYLFRKEGQNVTLSCEQNLNHDAMYWYRQDPGQGLRLIYYSQIVNDFQKGDIAEGYSVSREKKESFPLTVTSAQKNPTAFYLCASSRSGSNQPQHFGDGTRLSIL.

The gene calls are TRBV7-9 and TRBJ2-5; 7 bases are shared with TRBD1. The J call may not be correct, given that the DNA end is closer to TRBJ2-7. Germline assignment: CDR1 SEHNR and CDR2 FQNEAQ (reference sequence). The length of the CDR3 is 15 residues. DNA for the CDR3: TGTGCCAGCAGCCACCAGGACAGGAGCTCCTACGAGCAGTACTTC. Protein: CASSHQDRSSYEQYF.

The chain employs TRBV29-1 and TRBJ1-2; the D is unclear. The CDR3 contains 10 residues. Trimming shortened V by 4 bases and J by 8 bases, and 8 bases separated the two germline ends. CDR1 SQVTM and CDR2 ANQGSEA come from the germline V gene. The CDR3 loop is CSVAIEGYTF. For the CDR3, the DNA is TGCAGCGTTGCAATAGAGGGCTACACCTTC.

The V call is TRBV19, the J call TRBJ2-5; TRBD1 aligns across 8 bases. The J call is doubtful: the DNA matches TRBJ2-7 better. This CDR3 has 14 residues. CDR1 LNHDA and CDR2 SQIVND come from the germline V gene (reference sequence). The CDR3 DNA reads TGTGCCAGTAGTCCTCTGACAGGGGTATACGAGCAGTACTTC. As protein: CASSPLTGVYEQYF.

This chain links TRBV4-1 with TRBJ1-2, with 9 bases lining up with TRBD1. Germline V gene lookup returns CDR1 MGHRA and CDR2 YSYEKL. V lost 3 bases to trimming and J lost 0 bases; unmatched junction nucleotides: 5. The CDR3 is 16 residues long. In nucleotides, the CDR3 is TGCGCCAGCAGCCAGCTGACAGGGGGGGCTAACTATGGCTACACCTTC. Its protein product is CASSQLTGGANYGYTF.

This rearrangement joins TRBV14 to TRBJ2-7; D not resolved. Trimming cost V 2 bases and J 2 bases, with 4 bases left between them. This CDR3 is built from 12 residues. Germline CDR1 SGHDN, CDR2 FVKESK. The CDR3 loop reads CASSQSAYEQYF. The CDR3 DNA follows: TGTGCCAGCAGCCAATCGGCCTACGAGCAGTACTTC.

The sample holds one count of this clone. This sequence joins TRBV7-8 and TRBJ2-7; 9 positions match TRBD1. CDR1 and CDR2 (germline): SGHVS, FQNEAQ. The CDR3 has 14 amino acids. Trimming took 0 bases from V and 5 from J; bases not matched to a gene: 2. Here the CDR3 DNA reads TGTGCCAGCAGCTTAGCGGGACAGGGCCACGAGCAGTACTTC. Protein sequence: CASSLAGQGHEQYF.

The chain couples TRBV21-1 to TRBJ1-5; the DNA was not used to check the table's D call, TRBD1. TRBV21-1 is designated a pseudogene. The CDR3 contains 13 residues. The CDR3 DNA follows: TGTGCCAGCAGCAAAGGGGCAGATCAGCCCCAGCATTTT. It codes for CASSKGADQPQHF.

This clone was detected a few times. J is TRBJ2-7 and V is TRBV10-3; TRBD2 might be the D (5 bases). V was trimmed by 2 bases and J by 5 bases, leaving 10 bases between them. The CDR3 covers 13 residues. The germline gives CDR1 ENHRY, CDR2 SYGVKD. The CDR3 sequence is CAISEREGNEQYF. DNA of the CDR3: TGTGCCATCAGTGAGCGTGAGGGTAACGAGCAGTACTTC.